This T cell receptor beta chain was captured in a study of shared clonotypes between healthy human individuals. At the level of the study: The composition of the donors was a couple of women and a few men aged 18 to 49.

Germline lookup yields CDR1 SQVTM and CDR2 ANQGSEA. This CDR3 is 13 amino acids long. With 5 bases clipped from V and 5 bases from J, the junction kept 7 bases outside the gene matches. CD45RO-negative CD8 cells positively selected for CCR7 made up the naive population, which excluded terminally differentiated effector memory CD45RA+ cells. In replicate PCRs of sorted subsets, about 220 ng DNA, about 30,000 T cell genomes, was used. Clones were read by immunoSEQ multiplex PCR, and TCRdb kept only the in-frame ones, dropping some. In the table there are over 750,000 clones, 95% to 97% of which are singletons. General study findings and limits: Large depth notwithstanding, sorted-subset sequencing proved incomplete by rarefaction. Generation of non-shared clonotypes was less probable than generation of clonotypes shared by all four donors.

As concerns this clone: What it binds is not known.

Sequencing was done on a sample of naive CD8+ T cells sorted from blood. This TCR derives from a man aged 25 to 40 in good health. The chain carries TRBV29-1 and TRBJ2-5; 8 bases align to TRBD2. DNA for the CDR3: TGCAGCGTTACCTATAGCGGGGTCGAGACCCAGTACTTC. It encodes CSVTYSGVETQYF.